One sample yielded the 11 T cell receptor beta chains listed below, sequenced in a study of identical twins. TCRdb re-analysed the 5' RACE reads in MiXCR, keeping a single row per CDR3 protein. In the table there are about 450,000 distinct CDR3 sequences, approximately 17% of which are singletons. The sample taken for sequencing was naive T cells sorted from blood. Source of these receptors: a man in his fifties or sixties in good health.

This clonotype was observed a handful of times. V usage is TRBV15 and J usage is TRBJ1-3; possibly TRBD1 for D (6 bases). The CDR3 has 16 residues. V dropped 3 bases and J dropped 0 bases, with 12 bases sitting between them. The germline CDR1 and CDR2 sequences are LNHNV and YYDKDF (reference sequence). The CDR3 DNA is TGTGCCACCAGCAGGACTACAGGGAGCTCTGGAAACACCATATATTTT. It specifies CATSRTTGSSGNTIYF. The full variable domain, with the rest looked up from reference TRBV15 and TRBJ1-3, is DAMVIQNPRYQVTQFGKPVTLSCSQTLNHNVMYWYQQKSSQAPKLLFHYYDKDFNNEADTPDNFQSRRPNTSFCFLDIRSPGLGDTAMYLCATSRTTGSSGNTIYFGEGSWLTVV.

This clonotype has at least ten counts. The chain recombines TRBV7-2 with TRBJ1-2, with 8 bases lining up with TRBD1. Germline V lookup: CDR1 SGHTA, CDR2 FQGNSA. With V trimmed by 0 bases and J by 6 bases, 3 bases remained unmatched. There are 14 residues in the CDR3. CDR3: CASSLATGVHGYTF. DNA of the CDR3: TGTGCCAGCAGCTTAGCGACAGGGGTTCATGGCTACACCTTC.

Many counts were recorded for this clonotype. DNA of the CDR3: TGTGCCAGCAGCCCGACATCACTAGCGGGGGGCCGTCATGAGCAGTTCTTC. This translates into CASSPTSLAGGRHEQFF. V gene TRBV11-2 combines with J gene TRBJ2-1, with 12 bases matching TRBD2. Per the germline V gene, CDR1 is SGHAT and CDR2 is FQNNGV. Trimming removed 5 bases from V and 8 bases from J; junction bases left unmatched: 13. The CDR3 has 17 residues. Full variable domain (remainder filled in from reference TRBV11-2 and TRBJ2-1): EAGVAQSPRYKIIEKRQSVAFWCNPISGHATLYWYQQILGQGPKLLIQFQNNGVVDDSQLPKDRFSAERLKGVDSTLKIQPAKLEDSAVYLCASSPTSLAGGRHEQFFGPGTRLTVL.

There are many counts of this clonotype. The genes are TRBV3-1 and TRBJ1-1; 8 bases align to TRBD1. Per the germline V gene, CDR1 is LGHDT and CDR2 is YNNKEL (reference sequence). The V gene end was trimmed by 2 bases and the J gene end by 10 bases; junction bases not matched to a gene: 6. The CDR3 contains 13 residues. DNA of the CDR3: TGTGCCAGCAGCCAACACGACAGGGGTACAGCTTTCTTT. Amino acids: CASSQHDRGTAFF.

The CDR3 here is CASSADGKNIQYF. CDR3 nucleotide sequence: TGTGCCAGCAGCGCGGACGGCAAAAACATTCAGTACTTC. This chain uses TRBV4-2 with TRBJ2-4; unclear D gene. The ends were cut back, 5 bases at V and 3 bases at J, with 8 bases in the middle. CDR3 size: 13 residues. Germline values: CDR1 LGHNA, CDR2 YNFKEQ.

This clonotype was seen at least ten times. This sequence joins TRBV11-2 and TRBJ2-3; maybe TRBD2 (5 bases). V was trimmed by 3 bases and J by 0 bases, leaving 10 bases between them. Germline V gives CDR1 SGHAT, CDR2 FQNNGV. This CDR3 contains 15 residues. Here the CDR3 reads CASSFGRTSTDTQYF. CDR3 nucleotides: TGTGCCAGCAGCTTCGGGCGGACTAGCACAGATACGCAGTATTTT.

This clonotype was picked up a small number of times. V usage is TRBV28 and J usage is TRBJ2-1; TRBD2 matches 10 bases. CDR3 length: 14 amino acids. V trimming: 8 bases; J trimming: 9 bases; junction bases outside the gene matches: 10. Looked up from germline, CDR1 is MDHEN and CDR2 is SYDVKM. CDR3 sequence reads: CASSLVGLASEQFF. The DNA for the CDR3 is TGTGCCAGCTCCTTGGTGGGACTAGCGAGTGAGCAGTTCTTC.

A few counts support this clonotype. The gene calls are TRBV4-2 and TRBJ2-1; the match to TRBD2 covers 10 bases. Germline V lookup: CDR1 LGHNA, CDR2 YNFKEQ. V lost 4 bases and J lost 0; bases outside the gene matches: 3. The CDR3 totals 16 residues. CDR3 in DNA: TGTGCCAGCAGCCCAGAGCGGGGGGGCTCCTACAATGAGCAGTTCTTC. Translation: CASSPERGGSYNEQFF.

Many counts were recorded for this clonotype. This chain connects TRBV5-1 to TRBJ1-1; no firm D call. CDR1 is SGHRS, CDR2 YFSETQ, per germline. V dropped 1 base and J dropped 3 bases, with 13 bases sitting between them. The CDR3 sequence is 15 residues long. CDR3 coding DNA: TGCGCCAGCAGCTTGAGTGAGAATGGGGACACTGAAGCTTTCTTT. The encoded protein is CASSLSENGDTEAFF.

This clonotype showed up many times. The V gene is TRBV7-9, the J gene TRBJ2-5; 8 bases are shared with TRBD1. Germline CDR1 SEHNR, CDR2 FQNEAQ (reference sequence). This CDR3 spans 14 amino acids. The V segment lost 5 bases and the J segment 5 bases; nucleotides outside the gene matches: 7. The CDR3 region has the DNA TGTGCCAGCAGCCATCCGACAGGGGAGGAGACCCAGTACTTC. Its translation is CASSHPTGEETQYF.

This clonotype was detected only a few times. This sequence joins TRBV5-1 and TRBJ2-1; 7 bases map to TRBD2. V shed 4 bases, J shed 8 bases, and the junction held 15 bases outside the gene matches. Germline V gives CDR1 SGHRS, CDR2 YFSETQ. The CDR3 has 16 amino acids. CDR3 region: CASSAILARKIDEQFF. CDR3 sequence (DNA): TGCGCCAGCAGCGCCATACTAGCGAGAAAAATCGATGAGCAGTTCTTC.